These T cell receptor beta chains were read from a single sample in a study of radiotherapy plus CTLA-4 blockade in lung cancer. The assay was immunoSEQ multiplex PCR, and TCRdb's table has in-frame clones only and misses some. The sample yields 90,000 or so clones, 80% to 90% seen once. The sample here was peripheral blood, taken from a patient treated with radiotherapy plus ipilimumab. The receptor set was obtained from a human donor with non-small cell lung cancer who had stable disease on radiotherapy plus ipilimumab. CDR3s include the opening cysteine and the closing phenylalanine or tryptophan. D genes are given only for firm matches. A clone size is listed for some rows: how often the clone was seen (once, few, many), or a class if it is expanded.

J | D | size | V | DNA | CDR3
TRBJ2-7 | - | - | TRBV5-5 | TGTGCCAGCAGCCCAACCTCCGGGACTCCCTACGAGCAGTACTTC | CASSPTSGTPYEQYF
TRBJ1-2 | TRBD1 | - | TRBV7-6 | TGTGCCAGCAGCTTGCTCCCCGGGACAGGGGGCGCTGGGTCTGATGGCTACACCTTC | CASSLLPGTGGAGSDGYTF
TRBJ2-7 | - | - | TRBV19 | TGTGCCAGTAGTACTACCGGGACCCCAAGGGCCTACGAGCAGTACTTC | CASSTTGTPRAYEQYF
TRBJ1-5 | - | - | TRBV2 | TGTGCCAGCAGTGAAGGGGCACAGCCCCAGCATTTT | CASSEGAQPQHF
TRBJ2-5 | - | - | TRBV10-3 | TGTGCCATCAGCGGCCGGGGGATGGTTAGCGTCGGAGAGACCCAGTACTTC | CAISGRGMVSVGETQYF
TRBJ2-3 | TRBD2 | - | TRBV9 | TGTGCCAGCAGCGCGCGGGGACTAGCGGACACAGATACGCAGTATTTT | CASSARGLADTDTQYF
TRBJ2-1 | TRBD2 | - | TRBV7-7 | TGTGCCAGCAGCCCGAGTTGGGGGGGAGGGAATGAGCAGTTCTTC | CASSPSWGGGNEQFF
TRBJ2-7 | - | once | TRBV30 | TGTGCCTGGAGGTTAGGGGTCTCCTACGAGCAGTACTTC | CAWRLGVSYEQYF
TRBJ2-5 | - | - | TRBV27 | TGTGCCAGCAGTTTATCGGGGATCTTGCCCCAGTACTTC | CASSLSGILPQYF
TRBJ2-2 | - | once | TRBV7-2 | TGTGCCAGCAGCCGAGACCCCGGGGAGCTGTTTTTT | CASSRDPGELFF
TRBJ2-3 | - | - | TRBV7-8 | TGTGCCAGCAGCCGGACCACGAATACAGATACGCAGTATTTT | CASSRTTNTDTQYF
TRBJ2-7 | - | few | TRBV7-8 | TGTGCCAGCAGCTTAGAAAGGGGGTCCATCTACGAGCAGTACTTC | CASSLERGSIYEQYF
TRBJ2-3 | TRBD2 | - | TRBV7-2 | TGTGCCAGCAGCTTTTGGTCGGGAGGAACAGATACGCAGTATTTT | CASSFWSGGTDTQYF
TRBJ2-1 | TRBD1 | - | TRBV29-1 | TGCAGCGTCGGACAGGCTAATGAGCAGTTCTTC | CSVGQANEQFF
TRBJ1-5 | - | few | TRBV7-8 | TGTGCCAGCAGGATCGGGGTTCTCCAGCCCCAGCATTTT | CASRIGVLQPQHF
TRBJ1-2 | TRBD1 | - | TRBV28 | TGTGCCAGCAGTACCTCCGGGACAGGGTTAGGCTACACCTTC | CASSTSGTGLGYTF
TRBJ2-7 | - | - | TRBV19 | TGTGCCAGTATCAGTACGAGGGGAGGCTCCTACGAGCAGTACTTC | CASISTRGGSYEQYF
TRBJ2-3 | - | - | TRBV9 | TGTGCCAGCAGCGTAGCCCCGTTCCCAGATACGCAGTATTTT | CASSVAPFPDTQYF
TRBJ2-1 | TRBD2 | once | TRBV18 | TGTGCCAGCTCACCGTGGACTAGCGGGACAGATGAGCAGTTCTTC | CASSPWTSGTDEQFF
TRBJ2-3 | - | - | TRBV7-8 | TGTGCCAGCAGCCCACTCCCGAGGGGCGCAAAGGATACGCAGTATTTT | CASSPLPRGAKDTQYF
TRBJ1-4 | - | - | TRBV5-6 | TGTGCCAGCAGCTTTGGGGGGGATGAAAAACTGTTTTTT | CASSFGGDEKLFF
TRBJ2-3 | TRBD1 | - | TRBV29-1 | TGCAGCGTTAAGAAACAGGGGGCCTTTACCCCCGCCGATACGCAGTATTTT | CSVKKQGAFTPADTQYF
TRBJ1-5 | - | once | TRBV15 | TGTGCCACCAGCAGAGGGGCAGGCCTTCATCAGCCCCAGCATTTT | CATSRGAGLHQPQHF
TRBJ2-2 | TRBD1 | - | TRBV30 | TGTGCCTGGAGTGTAGACAGGGGTGCGAACACCGGGGAGCTGTTTTTT | CAWSVDRGANTGELFF
TRBJ2-7 | TRBD1 | - | TRBV28 | TGTGCCAGCAGTCCGGACAGGGGCTACGAGCAGTACTTC | CASSPDRGYEQYF
TRBJ1-5 | - | - | TRBV6-6 | TGTGCCAGCAGTTACGTGCAGGGGAACAATCAGCCCCAGCATTTT | CASSYVQGNNQPQHF